This note documents a single T cell receptor beta chain sequence. V lost 3 bases, J lost 2 bases, and 4 bases lay in between. Germline V lookup: CDR1 MGHRA, CDR2 YSYEKL. The CDR3 consists of 12 residues. Use of 60 Vbeta and 13 Jbeta primers characterized the PCR. Original processing notes: Approximately 83 million unique TCR beta chains, 8.5 million to 14 million shared, were counted in a later analysis. Generated by immunoSEQ multiplex PCR, the TCRdb table keeps only in-frame clones and is missing some. V, J and clone size were drawn from that table, and D and trimming were deduced from the DNA. The sample consists of roughly 200,000 clones, about 82% of them appearing once. This specimen comes from a study of cytomegalovirus exposure and HLA in healthy donors.

The source is a woman in her forties or fifties in good health and CMV-seronegative. The specimen was PBMCs. The chain uses TRBV4-1 and TRBJ2-5; no firm D call. The CDR3 DNA is TGCGCCAGCAGCCAGGCTCAAGAGACCCAGTACTTC. Residues: CASSQAQETQYF.